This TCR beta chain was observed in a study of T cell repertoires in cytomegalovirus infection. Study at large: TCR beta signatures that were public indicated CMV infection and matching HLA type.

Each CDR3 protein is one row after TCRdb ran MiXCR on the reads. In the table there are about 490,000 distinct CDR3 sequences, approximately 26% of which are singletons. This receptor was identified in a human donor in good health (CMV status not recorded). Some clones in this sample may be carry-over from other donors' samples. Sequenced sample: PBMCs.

CDR3 sequence: CASSLRGKWYGYTF. DNA of the CDR3: TGTGCCAGCAGTTTACGGGGAAAGTGGTATGGCTACACCTTC. The gene calls are TRBV28 and TRBJ1-2; D gene unclear. The germline V gene has CDR1 MDHEN and CDR2 SYDVKM. V was pared by 2 bases and J by 5 bases, with 12 bases between. The CDR3 contains 14 residues.